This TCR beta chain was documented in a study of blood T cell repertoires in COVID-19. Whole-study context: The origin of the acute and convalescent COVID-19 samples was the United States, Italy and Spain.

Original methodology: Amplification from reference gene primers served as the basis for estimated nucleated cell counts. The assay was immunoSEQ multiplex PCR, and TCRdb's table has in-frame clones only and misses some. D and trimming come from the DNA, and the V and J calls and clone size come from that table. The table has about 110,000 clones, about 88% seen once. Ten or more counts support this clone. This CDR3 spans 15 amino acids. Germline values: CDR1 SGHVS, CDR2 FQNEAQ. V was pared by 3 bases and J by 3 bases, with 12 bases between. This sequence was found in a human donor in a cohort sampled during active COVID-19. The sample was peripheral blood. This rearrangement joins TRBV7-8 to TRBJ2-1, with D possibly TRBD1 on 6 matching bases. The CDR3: CASSFSGGYYNEQFF. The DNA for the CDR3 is TGTGCCAGCAGCTTTTCTGGGGGCTACTACAATGAGCAGTTCTTC.